Below are 23 T cell receptor beta chains sequenced from a single sample in a study of T cells after yellow fever vaccination. TCRdb independently ran MiXCR on the 5' RACE reads; one entry per CDR3 protein. The table has just under 600,000 distinct CDR3 sequences, roughly 13% seen once; the top ten hold around an eighth. This specimen consisted of PBMCs, obtained on the day of the yellow fever booster vaccination. The origin of the receptors is a young man who received the YFV17D yellow fever vaccine.

This clonotype has just a few counts. This chain links TRBV27 with TRBJ2-1; D perhaps matches TRBD2 (5 bases). The CDR3 runs to 14 residues. The V end lost 3 bases, the J end lost 6 bases, and 12 bases lay between the germline ends. Germline V lookup: CDR1 MNHEY, CDR2 SMNVEV (reference sequence). The CDR3 sequence is CASSLSRDPNEQFF. The CDR3, as DNA: TGTGCCAGCAGTTTGAGTCGGGATCCCAATGAGCAGTTCTTC.

This clonotype was detected a few times. V usage is TRBV10-2 and J usage is TRBJ2-1; no clear D gene. The CDR3 consists of 15 residues. CDR1 is WSHSY, CDR2 SAAADI, per germline. V was trimmed by 11 bases and J by 0 bases, leaving 17 bases between them. CDR3 in DNA: TGCGCCGTCCACTCTTTGCGAACCTCCTACAATGAGCAGTTCTTC. Translating it yields CAVHSLRTSYNEQFF.

This clonotype was counted a few times. CDR3 sequence (DNA): TGTGCCAGCAGCTTAGGAGGTTTTTCAGAGACCCAGTACTTC. Its protein is CASSLGGFSETQYF. V usage is TRBV11-3 and J usage is TRBJ2-5; the D is unclear. Trimming cost V 1 base and J 4 bases, with 10 bases left between them. This CDR3 spans 14 amino acids. The V gene's germline CDR1 is SGHNT and CDR2 YENEEA.

This clonotype was detected a few times. The chain couples TRBV6-1 to TRBJ2-7; TRBD1 agrees at 8 bases. Unmatched junction bases numbered 20, after V lost 10 bases and J lost 6 bases. In germline, CDR1 is MNHNS, CDR2 SASEGT. The CDR3 covers 16 residues. This chain's CDR3 is CATTDTTGGRASEQYF. Written as DNA, the CDR3 is TGTGCCACTACTGACACAACAGGGGGTCGGGCCAGCGAGCAGTACTTC.

This chain links TRBV6-5 with TRBJ2-1; D not resolved. Germline assignment: CDR1 MNHEY and CDR2 SVGAGI. V was pared by 10 bases and J by 9 bases, with 13 bases between. CDR3 length: 11 residues. CDR3 DNA sequence: TGTGCCACCCAGTTGGCGGTTGAGCAGTTCTTC. Its protein is CATQLAVEQFF.

The CDR3 sequence is CASRPGTQISSYEQYF. In nucleotides, the CDR3 is TGTGCCAGCAGGCCCGGGACCCAGATCTCCTCCTACGAGCAGTACTTC. The chain links TRBV12-3 or TRBV12-4 to TRBJ2-7, with D perhaps given as TRBD1 or TRBD2 (5 bases each). Trimming pared 6 bases from V and 0 bases from J, leaving 18 bases between. The length of the CDR3 is 16 residues.

A few counts support this clonotype. The V call is TRBV29-1, the J call TRBJ2-2; no clear D. The length of the CDR3 is 13 residues. The V and J ends lost 1 base and 2 bases respectively, with 5 bases between them. Germline V CDR1 and CDR2: SQVTM, ANQGSEA. The CDR3 loop reads CSVEGSNTGELFF. Here the CDR3 DNA reads TGCAGCGTTGAAGGCAGCAACACCGGGGAGCTGTTTTTT.

This clonotype was seen only a few times. This chain links TRBV19 with TRBJ2-1; D possibly uses TRBD1 or TRBD2 (5 bases each). Trimming stripped 9 bases from V and 1 base from J, with 16 bases between. From germline, CDR1 is LNHDA and CDR2 SQIVND (reference sequence). CDR3 size: 15 residues. The CDR3: CASKRGPDSYNEQFF. CDR3 in DNA: TGTGCCAGCAAGAGGGGCCCCGATTCCTACAATGAGCAGTTCTTC.

This clonotype was seen ten or more times. The chain carries TRBV5-5 and TRBJ2-1, with D unresolved. Germline V gene data show CDR1 as SGHKS and CDR2 as YYEKEE (reference sequence). The V gene lost 0 bases and the J gene lost 10 bases, with 20 bases spanning the gap. The CDR3 extends over 16 amino acids. This CDR3 is CASSLAYLTLIGEQFF. As DNA, the CDR3 is TGTGCCAGCAGCTTGGCCTACCTCACCCTAATCGGCGAGCAGTTCTTC.

The J gene is TRBJ2-7, the V gene TRBV20-1; 13 nucleotides match TRBD2. CDR3 length equals 13 residues. Germline loops: CDR1 DFQATT, CDR2 SNEGSKA (reference sequence). The V and J ends lost 5 bases and 6 bases, in that order; junction bases with no gene match: 4. The CDR3 reads CSARLAGGSEQYF. CDR3 DNA: TGCAGTGCTCGACTAGCGGGAGGTTCCGAGCAGTACTTC.

The gene calls are TRBV5-8 and TRBJ2-2, with 10 bases identical to TRBD2. CDR3 size: 15 residues. Trimming removed 6 bases from V and 2 bases from J; junction bases left unmatched: 4. In germline, CDR1 is SGHTS, CDR2 YDEGEE. CDR3 residues: CASITSGANTGELFF. The CDR3 DNA reads TGTGCCAGCATCACTAGCGGGGCAAACACCGGGGAGCTGTTTTTT. The full variable domain, with the rest looked up from reference TRBV5-8 and TRBJ2-2, is EAGVTQSPTHLIKTRGQQATLRCSPISGHTSVYWYQQALGLGLQFLLWYDEGEERNRGNFPPRFSGRQFPNYSSELNVNALELEDSALYLCASITSGANTGELFFGEGSRLTVL.

This clonotype was observed a few times. V gene TRBV18 combines with J gene TRBJ1-5; perhaps TRBD1 as D (6 bases). This CDR3 is 14 amino acids long. The germline V gene has CDR1 KGHSH and CDR2 LQKENI. With 2 bases removed from V and 5 bases from J, the gap between germline ends came to 10 bases. For the CDR3, the DNA is TGTGCCAGCTCACCAGGGGCAGGGGATCAGCCCCAGCATTTT. It is translated as CASSPGAGDQPQHF.

V is TRBV14 and J is TRBJ2-3; no clear D. CDR1 is SGHDN, CDR2 FVKESK, per germline. V lost 4 bases to trimming and J lost 6 bases, with 20 bases between them. The CDR3 totals 16 residues. The CDR3 sequence is CASSPQVALSTDTQYF. CDR3 in DNA: TGTGCCAGCAGCCCCCAGGTTGCGCTCTCCACGGATACGCAGTATTTT.

This clonotype turned up a few times. V gene TRBV24-1 combines with J gene TRBJ2-6, with D tentatively TRBD1 or TRBD2 (5 bases each). CDR3 length: 17 amino acids. Trimming took 0 bases from V and 2 from J, leaving 10 bases between them. The germline CDR1 and CDR2 sequences are KGHDR and SFDVKD. CDR3 residues: CATSDLPPGPGANVLTF. In nucleotides, the CDR3 is TGTGCCACCAGTGATTTGCCCCCGGGACCTGGGGCCAACGTCCTGACTTTC.

The gene calls are TRBV7-9 and TRBJ2-5; D not resolved. CDR3 length: 15 amino acids. Deletions cut 6 bases from V and 5 bases from J, with 19 bases between. Germline V gene lookup returns CDR1 SEHNR and CDR2 FQNEAQ (reference sequence). The CDR3 sequence is CASSSGSLSQETQYF. In DNA form, the CDR3 reads TGTGCCAGCAGTTCAGGTAGTCTAAGCCAGGAGACCCAGTACTTC.

The V gene is TRBV28, the J gene TRBJ2-1; a weak D match, TRBD2 (6 bases). Deletions cut 4 bases from V and 3 bases from J, with 16 bases between. The CDR3 runs 16 residues. Germline-derived CDR1 and CDR2 are MDHEN and SYDVKM. The CDR3, as DNA: TGTGCCAGCAGTTCCTCCGGGGGACCCTTCTACAATGAGCAGTTCTTC. Protein product: CASSSSGGPFYNEQFF.

This clonotype was counted ten times or more. CDR3 sequence: CASSPSLGSSYEQYF. The CDR3 DNA sequence: TGCGCCAGCAGCCCGTCCTTGGGGAGCTCCTACGAGCAGTACTTC. The chain has TRBV5-1 and TRBJ2-7; D perhaps matches TRBD2 (5 bases). In germline, CDR1 is SGHRS, CDR2 YFSETQ. The CDR3 is made up of 15 amino acids. V was trimmed by 4 bases and J by 0 bases, leaving 14 bases between them. Full variable domain (outside the CDR3, taken from reference TRBV5-1 and TRBJ2-7): KAGVTQTPRYLIKTRGQQVTLSCSPISGHRSVSWYQQTPGQGLQFLFEYFSETQRNKGNFPGRFSGRQFSNSRSEMNVSTLELGDSALYLCASSPSLGSSYEQYFGPGTRLTVT.

The rearrangement uses TRBV7-2 and TRBJ2-3, with a tentative D call TRBD2 (5 bases). V was pared by 3 bases and J by 5 bases, with 15 bases between. The CDR3 has 15 residues. Germline V CDR1 and CDR2: SGHTA, FQGNSA. The CDR3 loop is CASSFGRRGVDTQYF. DNA of the CDR3: TGTGCCAGCAGCTTCGGGCGCCGGGGTGTAGATACGCAGTATTTT.

The table lists this clonotype with many counts. The chain is built from TRBV29-1 and TRBJ2-1; TRBD2 matches at 11 bases. This CDR3 spans 13 amino acids. CDR1 and CDR2 (germline): SQVTM, ANQGSEA. J gave up 14 bases and V 3 bases, and 9 bases lay outside the gene matches. CDR3 sequence (DNA): TGCAGCGTTGACCTAACTAGCGGGAGTTACGAGTTCTTC. Translated, it gives CSVDLTSGSYEFF.

This clonotype has ten or more counts. V and J are TRBV10-3 and TRBJ2-1; 12 positions match TRBD1. Germline CDR1 is ENHRY and CDR2 is SYGVKD. This CDR3 has 15 amino acids. Losses at the gene ends were 0 bases for V and 8 bases for J; bases not matched to a gene: 2. CDR3 sequence: CAISESGTGGDEQFF. The CDR3 region has the DNA TGTGCCATCAGTGAGTCCGGGACAGGGGGCGATGAGCAGTTCTTC.

Only a few counts were recorded for this clonotype. The rearrangement uses TRBV6-2 or TRBV6-3 and TRBJ2-5; the D gene is possibly TRBD1 (5 bases). The V gene lost 8 bases and the J gene lost 5 bases, with 27 bases spanning the gap. This CDR3 spans 17 amino acids. Germline assignment: CDR1 MNHEY and CDR2 SVGEGT. CDR3 DNA sequence: TGTGCCAGCGAACTTAGACAGTCGAGTAGGGTCGCGGAGACCCAGTACTTC. Its translation: CASELRQSSRVAETQYF.

The sample holds a few counts of this clonotype. The rearrangement uses TRBV5-1 and TRBJ2-1; TRBD2 matches 13 bases. V lost 2 bases to trimming and J lost 8 bases; unmatched junction nucleotides: 13. This CDR3 is 18 amino acids long. Looked up from germline, CDR1 is SGHRS and CDR2 is YFSETQ. CDR3 amino acids: CASSLGLAGVEAQDEQFF. For the CDR3, the DNA is TGCGCCAGCAGCTTAGGACTAGCGGGAGTCGAGGCACAAGATGAGCAGTTCTTC. The full variable domain, rest sourced from reference TRBV5-1 and TRBJ2-1, is KAGVTQTPRYLIKTRGQQVTLSCSPISGHRSVSWYQQTPGQGLQFLFEYFSETQRNKGNFPGRFSGRQFSNSRSEMNVSTLELGDSALYLCASSLGLAGVEAQDEQFFGPGTRLTVL.

The chain uses TRBV5-1 and TRBJ2-7; D not certain. The CDR3 is 14 amino acids. The V and J ends lost 0 bases and 5 bases respectively, with 12 bases between them. From germline, CDR1 is SGHRS and CDR2 YFSETQ. CDR3 in amino acids: CASSLEDLAHEQYF. Here the CDR3 DNA reads TGCGCCAGCAGCTTGGAAGATTTGGCCCACGAGCAGTACTTC.